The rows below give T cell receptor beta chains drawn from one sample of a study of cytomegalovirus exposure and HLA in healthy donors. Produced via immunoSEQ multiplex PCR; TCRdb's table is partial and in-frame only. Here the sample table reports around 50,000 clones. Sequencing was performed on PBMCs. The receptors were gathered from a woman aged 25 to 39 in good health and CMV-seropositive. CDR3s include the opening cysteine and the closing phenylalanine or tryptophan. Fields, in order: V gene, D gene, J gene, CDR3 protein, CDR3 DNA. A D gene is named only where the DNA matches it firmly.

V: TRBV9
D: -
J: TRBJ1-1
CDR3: CASSPSVNTEAFF
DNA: TGTGCCAGCAGCCCCTCGGTGAACACTGAAGCTTTCTTT

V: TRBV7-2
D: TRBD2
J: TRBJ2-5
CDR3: CASSLWLAVETQYF
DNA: TGTGCCAGCAGCTTATGGCTAGCGGTAGAGACCCAGTACTTC

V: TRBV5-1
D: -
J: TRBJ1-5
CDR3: CASSLNADQPQHF
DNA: TGCGCCAGCAGCTTAAATGCGGATCAGCCCCAGCATTTT

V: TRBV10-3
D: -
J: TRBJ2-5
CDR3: CAISGSSGQSQETQYF
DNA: TGTGCCATCAGTGGTTCCTCTGGACAGTCCCAAGAGACCCAGTACTTC

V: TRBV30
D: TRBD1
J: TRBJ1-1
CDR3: CAWSVSRGQTEAFF
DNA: TGTGCCTGGAGTGTATCCAGGGGGCAAACTGAAGCTTTCTTT

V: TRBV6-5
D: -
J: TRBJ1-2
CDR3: CASSYGGWRDGYTF
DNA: TGTGCCAGCAGTTACGGCGGGTGGCGAGATGGCTACACCTTC

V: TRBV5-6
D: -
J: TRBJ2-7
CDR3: CASSFQKGAYEQYF
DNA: TGTGCCAGCAGCTTCCAGAAAGGGGCCTACGAGCAGTACTTC

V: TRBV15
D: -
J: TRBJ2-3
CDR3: CATSVGAGVSSTDTQYF
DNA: TGTGCCACCAGCGTAGGGGCTGGCGTTTCTAGCACAGATACGCAGTATTTT

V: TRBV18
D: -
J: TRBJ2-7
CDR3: CASSHEPEQYF
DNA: TGTGCCAGCTCGCACGAGCCCGAGCAGTACTTC

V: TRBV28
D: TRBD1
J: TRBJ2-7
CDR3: CASRLDRASSYEQYF
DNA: TGTGCCAGCAGACTTGACAGGGCGAGCTCCTACGAGCAGTACTTC

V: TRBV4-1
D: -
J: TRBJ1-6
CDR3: CASSQEEGDNSPLHF
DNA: TGCGCCAGCAGCCAAGAGGAGGGAGATAATTCACCCCTCCACTTT

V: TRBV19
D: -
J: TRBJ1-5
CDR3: CASSISSGIRNQPQHF
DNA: TGTGCCAGTAGTATTAGTTCAGGGATTCGCAATCAGCCCCAGCATTTT

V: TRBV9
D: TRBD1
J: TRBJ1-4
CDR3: CASSVRQGTNEKLFF
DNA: TGTGCCAGCAGCGTCCGACAGGGAACTAATGAAAAACTGTTTTTT

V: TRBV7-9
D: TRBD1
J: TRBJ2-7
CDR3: CASSPDRGSYEQYF
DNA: TGTGCCAGCAGCCCGGACAGGGGCTCCTACGAGCAGTACTTC

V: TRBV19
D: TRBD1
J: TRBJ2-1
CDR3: CASSISRTGGGEQFF
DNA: TGTGCCAGTAGTATATCTCGGACAGGGGGAGGTGAGCAGTTCTTC

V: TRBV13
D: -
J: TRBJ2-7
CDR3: CASSLKADPGGQYF
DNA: TGTGCCAGCAGCTTAAAAGCGGACCCGGGTGGGCAGTACTTC

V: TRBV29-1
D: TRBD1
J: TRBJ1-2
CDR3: CSASTGGLGYGYTF
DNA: TGCAGCGCATCGACAGGGGGCCTTGGCTATGGCTACACCTTC

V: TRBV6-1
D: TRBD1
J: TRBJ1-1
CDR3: CASSGRDRGRDTEAFF
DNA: TGTGCCAGCAGTGGCCGGGACAGGGGGCGGGACACTGAAGCTTTCTTT

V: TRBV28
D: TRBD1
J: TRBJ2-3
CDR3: CASSGQVLTTDTQYF
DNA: TGTGCCAGCAGCGGACAGGTTCTAACAACAGATACGCAGTATTTT

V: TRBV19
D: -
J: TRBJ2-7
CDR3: CASKSQGTSYEQYF
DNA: TGTGCCAGTAAGTCGCAGGGCACAAGCTACGAGCAGTACTTC

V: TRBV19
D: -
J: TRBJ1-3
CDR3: CASSPGQPGNTIYF
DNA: TGTGCCAGTAGCCCGGGACAACCCGGAAACACCATATATTTT

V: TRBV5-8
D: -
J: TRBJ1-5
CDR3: CASSQNSNQPQHF
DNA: TGTGCCAGCAGCCAAAATAGCAATCAGCCCCAGCATTTT

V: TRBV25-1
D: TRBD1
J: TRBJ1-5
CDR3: CASSPDTGGANQPQHF
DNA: TGTGCCAGCAGTCCAGATACAGGGGGTGCAAATCAGCCCCAGCATTTT

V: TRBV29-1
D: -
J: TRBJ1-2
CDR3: CSVQSMGGSYGYTF
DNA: TGCAGCGTGCAGTCGATGGGGGGGTCCTATGGCTACACCTTC

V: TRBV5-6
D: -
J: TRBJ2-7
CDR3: CASSFLHRISYEQYF
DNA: TGTGCCAGCAGCTTTCTACACAGGATATCCTACGAGCAGTACTTC

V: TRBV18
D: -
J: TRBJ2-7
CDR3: CASSPPRPGDEQYF
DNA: TGTGCCAGCTCACCTCCCCGGCCAGGCGACGAGCAGTACTTC

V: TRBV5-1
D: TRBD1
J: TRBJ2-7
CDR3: CASSFTAGTAHEQYF
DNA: TGCGCCAGCAGCTTTACAGCCGGGACAGCCCACGAGCAGTACTTC

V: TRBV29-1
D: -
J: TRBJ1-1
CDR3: CSVDLSTEAFF
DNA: TGCAGCGTTGACTTGAGCACTGAAGCTTTCTTT

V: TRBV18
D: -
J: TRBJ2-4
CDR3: CASSPEGGLQNIQYF
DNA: TGTGCCAGCTCACCAGAGGGGGGGCTTCAAAACATTCAGTACTTC

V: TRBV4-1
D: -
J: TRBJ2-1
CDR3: CASSQGRLSGDNEQFF
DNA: TGCGCCAGCAGCCAAGGACGACTCTCGGGGGACAATGAGCAGTTCTTC

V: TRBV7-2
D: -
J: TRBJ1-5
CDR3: CASSLVGAQGNQPQHF
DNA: TGTGCCAGCAGCTTAGTTGGGGCACAGGGTAATCAGCCCCAGCATTTT

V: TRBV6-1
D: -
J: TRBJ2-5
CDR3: CASSEASGVPKETQYF
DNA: TGTGCCAGCAGTGAAGCGTCCGGGGTTCCCAAAGAGACCCAGTACTTC

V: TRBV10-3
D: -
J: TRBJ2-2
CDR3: CAISSSGDTGELFF
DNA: TGTGCCATCAGCTCATCAGGGGACACCGGGGAGCTGTTTTTT

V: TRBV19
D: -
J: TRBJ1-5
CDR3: CASSIPDRWDQPQHF
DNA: TGTGCCAGTAGTATCCCCGACAGATGGGATCAGCCCCAGCATTTT

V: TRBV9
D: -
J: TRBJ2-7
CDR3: CASSVDNYEQYF
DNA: TGTGCCAGCAGCGTCGACAACTACGAGCAGTACTTC

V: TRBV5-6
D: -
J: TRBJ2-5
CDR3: CASSLGRRQETQYF
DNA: TGTGCCAGCAGCTTGGGCAGAAGACAAGAGACCCAGTACTTC

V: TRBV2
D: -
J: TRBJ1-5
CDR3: CASSDPDAGQPQHF
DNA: TGTGCCAGCAGTGACCCGGACGCGGGTCAGCCCCAGCATTTT

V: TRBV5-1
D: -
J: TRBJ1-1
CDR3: CASSLGENTEAFF
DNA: TGCGCCAGCAGCTTGGGCGAGAACACTGAAGCTTTCTTT

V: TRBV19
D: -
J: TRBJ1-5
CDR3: CASTPWQGHQPQHF
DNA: TGTGCCAGTACCCCTTGGCAGGGCCATCAGCCCCAGCATTTT

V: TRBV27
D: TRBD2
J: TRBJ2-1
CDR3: CASTLSGVYNEQFF
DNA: TGTGCCAGCACCCTTAGCGGGGTCTACAATGAGCAGTTCTTC

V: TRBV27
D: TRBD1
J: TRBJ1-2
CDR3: CASSSGTGFYGYTF
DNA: TGTGCCAGCAGTTCTGGGACAGGGTTCTATGGCTACACCTTC

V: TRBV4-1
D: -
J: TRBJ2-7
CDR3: CASSQAGSEYEQYF
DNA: TGCGCCAGCAGCCAAGCGGGTAGCGAGTACGAGCAGTACTTC

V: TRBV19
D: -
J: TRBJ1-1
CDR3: CASSPKADTEAFF
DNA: TGTGCCAGCTCTCCAAAAGCGGACACTGAAGCTTTCTTT

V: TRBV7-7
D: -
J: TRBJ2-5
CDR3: CASSLQADLGTQYF
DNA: TGTGCTAGCAGCTTACAAGCGGACCTGGGGACCCAGTACTTC

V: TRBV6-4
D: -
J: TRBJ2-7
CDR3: CASTVGREGSYEQYF
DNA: TGTGCCAGCACGGTCGGCAGGGAAGGGTCCTACGAGCAGTACTTC

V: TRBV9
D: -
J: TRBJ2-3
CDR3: CASSDRGTTRTDTQYF
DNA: TGTGCCAGCAGCGATCGAGGCACTACCCGCACAGATACGCAGTATTTT

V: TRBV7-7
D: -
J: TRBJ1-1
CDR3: CASSYQPGAEAFF
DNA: TGTGCTAGCAGCTACCAACCCGGGGCTGAAGCTTTCTTT

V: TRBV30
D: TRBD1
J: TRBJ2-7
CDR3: CAWSSTRTGGKYEQYF
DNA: TGTGCCTGGAGTTCTACCCGGACAGGGGGCAAGTACGAGCAGTACTTC

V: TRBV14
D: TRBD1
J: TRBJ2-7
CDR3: CASSHPNRGLHEQYF
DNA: TGTGCCAGCAGCCATCCGAACAGGGGGCTCCACGAGCAGTACTTC

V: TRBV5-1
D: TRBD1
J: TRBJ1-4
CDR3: CASSFRGPGGRPNEKLFF
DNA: TGCGCCAGCAGCTTCAGAGGGCCAGGGGGCCGGCCAAATGAAAAACTGTTTTTT